These 32 T cell receptor beta chains came from one sample sequenced in a study of blood T cell repertoires in COVID-19. Repertoires were generated with immunoSEQ multiplex PCR, while TCRdb's copy carries only in-frame clones and drops some. Seen here are approximately 20,000 clones, 70% to 90% observed once, and the top ten hold about a sixth. Sequences were obtained from peripheral blood. The source is a man in his 70s with acute or convalescent COVID-19.

This chain joins TRBV19 and TRBJ1-2; TRBD1 matches at 7 bases. The CDR3 spans 15 residues. Germline values: CDR1 LNHDA, CDR2 SQIVND (reference sequence). Trimming at V came to 4 bases and at J to 13 bases, leaving 18 bases not matched to a gene. The CDR3 is CASSTGGTENLWGTF. The CDR3 DNA is TGTGCCAGTAGTACAGGGGGGACAGAGAATCTGTGGGGCACCTTC.

This chain links TRBV5-1 with TRBJ2-5; D possibly corresponds to TRBD1 (6 bases). The CDR3 runs 15 residues. Trimming pared 0 bases from V and 7 bases from J, leaving 16 bases between. From germline, CDR1 is SGHRS and CDR2 YFSETQ. The CDR3 region is CASSLARGKDVTQYF. The CDR3 DNA reads TGCGCCAGCAGCTTGGCGAGGGGGAAGGATGTGACCCAGTACTTC.

This clone was detected once. The CDR3 DNA is TGTGCCAGCAGCTTAGGACTAGCGGGGGCCGAGCAGTACTTC. Translation: CASSLGLAGAEQYF. This chain connects TRBV7-8 to TRBJ2-7; 12 bases line up with TRBD2. The CDR3 is 14 residues long. Unmatched junction bases numbered 1, after V lost 1 base and J lost 6 bases. Germline loops: CDR1 SGHVS, CDR2 FQNEAQ.

The chain links TRBV7-3 to TRBJ2-3; perhaps TRBD1 as D (5 bases). The CDR3 is made up of 17 amino acids. Germline CDR1 SGHTA, CDR2 FQGTGA. V lost 2 bases and J lost 5, with 20 bases in between. CDR3 nucleotide sequence: TGTGCCAGCAGCTTAGGGTCAGGGCCTGGGCTTGGAGATACGCAGTATTTT. It codes for CASSLGSGPGLGDTQYF.

The chain recombines TRBV2 with TRBJ1-1; 8 bases are a match to TRBD1. The trim removed 5 bases at V and 6 bases at J, leaving 8 bases unmatched. Germline values: CDR1 SNHLY, CDR2 FYNNEI. CDR3 length: 14 residues. This chain's CDR3 is CASSPRQGIAEAFF. CDR3 coding DNA: TGTGCCAGCAGTCCTCGACAGGGGATCGCTGAAGCTTTCTTT. Looking up the rest from reference TRBV2 and TRBJ1-1 gives the full variable domain: EPEVTQTPSHQVTQMGQEVILRCVPISNHLYFYWYRQILGQKVEFLVSFYNNEISEKSEIFDDQFSVERPDGSNFTLKIRSTKLEDSAMYFCASSPRQGIAEAFFGQGTRLTVV.

The gene calls are TRBV5-4 and TRBJ2-2, with 8 positions matching TRBD1. V shed 9 bases, J shed 0 bases, and the junction held 7 bases outside the gene matches. The germline gives CDR1 SGHNT, CDR2 YYREEE (reference sequence). The CDR3 covers 15 residues. The CDR3 protein is CATFWTGTNTGELFF. As DNA, the CDR3 is TGTGCCACCTTCTGGACAGGGACGAACACCGGGGAGCTGTTTTTT.

This rearrangement joins TRBV5-4 to TRBJ2-7; 10 bases are a match to TRBD2. J was trimmed by 5 bases and V by 4 bases; bases with no gene match: 9. Germline V gives CDR1 SGHNT, CDR2 YYREEE (reference sequence). This CDR3 has 15 amino acids. The CDR3 reads CASSHLAGVRDEQYF. The DNA of the CDR3 is TGTGCCAGCAGCCATCTAGCGGGAGTTCGCGACGAGCAGTACTTC.

Here the CDR3 DNA reads TGTGCCAGCAGAAAACTAGCGGCAGTCTCCTACGAGCAGTACTTC. Translating it yields CASRKLAAVSYEQYF. V usage is TRBV6-5 and J usage is TRBJ2-7; 8 nucleotides match TRBD2. CDR1 and CDR2 from the germline V gene are MNHEY and SVGAGI. The CDR3 totals 15 residues. Trimming at V came to 6 bases and at J to 0 bases, leaving 7 bases not matched to a gene.

The genes are TRBV19 and TRBJ2-7; D is unresolved. CDR3 length: 12 residues. Germline assignment: CDR1 LNHDA and CDR2 SQIVND (reference sequence). V shed 4 bases and J shed 2 bases, with 6 bases lying between them. DNA for the CDR3: TGTGCCAGTAGTAACCGAGCCTACGAGCAGTACTTC. It yields the protein CASSNRAYEQYF.

This rearrangement joins TRBV3-1 (or the pseudogene TRBV3-2) to TRBJ1-2; D ambiguous. The CDR3 is 12 residues long. The V and J ends lost 4 bases and 4 bases respectively, with 7 bases between them. Germline V gives CDR1 LGHDT, CDR2 YNNKEL (reference sequence). The CDR3 DNA reads as TGTGCCAGCAGCCTGGCCCTCTATGGCTACACCTTC. It encodes CASSLALYGYTF.

The V gene is TRBV5-4, the J gene TRBJ2-5, with 7 bases lining up with TRBD1. CDR1 SGHNT and CDR2 YYREEE come from the germline V gene (reference sequence). Trimming at V came to 2 bases and at J to 3 bases, leaving 4 bases not matched to a gene. This CDR3 is 14 amino acids long. For the CDR3, the DNA is TGTGCCAGCAGCTTTCCCGACAGGGAAGAGACCCAGTACTTC. Protein sequence: CASSFPDREETQYF. Drawing the rest from reference TRBV5-4 and TRBJ2-5, the complete variable domain is ETGVTQSPTHLIKTRGQQVTLRCSSQSGHNTVSWYQQALGQGPQFIFQYYREEENGRGNFPPRFSGLQFPNYSSELNVNALELDDSALYLCASSFPDREETQYFGPGTRLLVL.

The chain recombines TRBV7-3 with TRBJ2-1; 7 bases are shared with TRBD1. V was clipped by 8 bases and J by 8 bases; unmatched bases: 9. Germline loops: CDR1 SGHTA, CDR2 FQGTGA. This CDR3 has 13 amino acids. CDR3 sequence (DNA): TGTGCCAGCCGAGACAGGGTTGGGGATGAGCAGTTCTTC. Residues: CASRDRVGDEQFF.

CDR3 residues: CASSLTGGTAYNEQFF. CDR3 bases: TGTGCCAGCAGCTTAACGGGCGGGACGGCCTACAATGAGCAGTTCTTC. This chain uses TRBV7-3 with TRBJ2-1, with a weak D call TRBD2 (6 bases). The V gene lost 0 bases and the J gene lost 2 bases, with 11 bases spanning the gap. From germline, CDR1 is SGHTA and CDR2 FQGTGA. This CDR3 has 16 residues.

The rearrangement joins TRBV5-6 to TRBJ1-3; tentatively, D is TRBD1 (6 bases). The germline V and J ends were trimmed by 4 bases and 4 bases, with 15 bases remaining between them. The V gene's germline CDR1 is SGHDT and CDR2 YYEEEE. The CDR3 runs to 15 residues. CDR3 nucleotide sequence: TGTGCCAGCAGCGCGGGGGACACCCAAGGAAACACCATATATTTT. Encoded protein: CASSAGDTQGNTIYF.

The chain employs TRBV7-3 and TRBJ2-2; 7 nucleotides agree with TRBD2. The CDR3 runs 15 residues. V lost 2 bases and J lost 0; bases outside the gene matches: 0. CDR1 and CDR2 (germline): SGHTA, FQGTGA. The CDR3 loop is CASSLRGANTGELFF. For the CDR3, the DNA is TGTGCCAGCAGCTTACGGGGGGCGAACACCGGGGAGCTGTTTTTT.

The chain employs TRBV29-1 and TRBJ1-1, with 8 bases that match TRBD1. CDR1 and CDR2 from the germline V gene are SQVTM and ANQGSEA. Trimming at V came to 3 bases and at J to 11 bases, leaving 11 bases not matched to a gene. The CDR3 extends over 13 amino acids. The CDR3: CSVEGRGLTRAFF. DNA for the CDR3: TGCAGCGTTGAGGGCAGGGGGCTCACGAGGGCTTTCTTT.

CDR3 bases: TGTGCCAGCAGCTCCTGGGGGGGTCCTCGCTACGAGCAGTACTTC. Amino acid sequence: CASSSWGGPRYEQYF. This sequence joins TRBV21-1 and TRBJ2-7; the table names TRBD2, a call not compared with the DNA. TRBV21-1 is a pseudogene locus. This CDR3 has 15 amino acids.

The rearrangement joins TRBV10-3 to TRBJ2-3; no reliable D call. Per the germline V gene, CDR1 is ENHRY and CDR2 is SYGVKD. The CDR3 is 12 amino acids. The V and J ends lost 2 bases and 6 bases respectively, with 6 bases between them. DNA of the CDR3: TGTGCCATCAGTGAGAATAGCGATACGCAGTATTTT. Its protein product is CAISENSDTQYF.

This chain connects TRBV6-1 to TRBJ1-1; the D is unclear. Per germline, CDR1 MNHNS and CDR2 SASEGT. V lost 3 bases to trimming and J lost 0 bases, with 11 bases between them. The CDR3 is 15 amino acids. The CDR3: CASSEPGRLNTEAFF. Here the CDR3 DNA reads TGTGCCAGCAGTGAGCCGGGGAGGCTGAACACTGAAGCTTTCTTT.

The V and J genes are TRBV28 and TRBJ2-7, with 7 bases identical to TRBD1. V lost 3 bases, J lost 2 bases, and 10 bases stayed unmatched. This CDR3 region has 16 residues. Germline CDR1 reads MDHEN; CDR2 reads SYDVKM. CDR3: CASSFSLEGQTYEQYF. DNA for the CDR3: TGTGCCAGCAGTTTTTCCCTTGAGGGACAGACCTACGAGCAGTACTTC.

The chain employs TRBV18 and TRBJ1-5, with D maybe TRBD1 (5 bases). CDR3 size: 13 residues. Trimming left V 5 bases short and J 8 bases short, with 13 bases between. Germline CDR1 reads KGHSH; CDR2 reads LQKENI. The CDR3 loop reads CASSWGVREPQHF. CDR3 nucleotides: TGTGCCAGCTCATGGGGGGTCAGGGAGCCCCAGCATTTT.

This chain joins TRBV27 and TRBJ2-3; the match to TRBD1 covers 7 bases. Per germline, CDR1 MNHEY and CDR2 SMNVEV (reference sequence). The CDR3 contains 15 residues. With V trimmed by 5 bases and J by 1 base, 6 bases remained unmatched. As DNA, the CDR3 is TGTGCCAGCAGTGACCGGGACAGACGCACAGATACGCAGTATTTT. It encodes CASSDRDRRTDTQYF.

The V call is TRBV5-4, the J call TRBJ1-6, with D maybe TRBD1 (5 bases). V was cut by 4 bases and J by 8 bases, with 16 bases left in between. Germline assignment: CDR1 SGHNT and CDR2 YYREEE (reference sequence). CDR3 length equals 15 residues. The chain's CDR3 is CASSRDGGSDSPLHF. The CDR3 coding sequence is TGTGCCAGCAGCCGCGACGGGGGAAGTGATTCACCCCTCCACTTT.

The V and J genes are TRBV6-5 and TRBJ2-5; 7 bases are shared with TRBD1. Looked up from germline, CDR1 is MNHEY and CDR2 is SVGAGI. This CDR3 is built from 14 residues. V was pared by 6 bases and J by 0 bases, with 4 bases of the junction left unmatched. CDR3 DNA: TGTGCCAGCAGCCTGACAGGGTACCAAGAGACCCAGTACTTC. Amino acids: CASSLTGYQETQYF.

The chain links TRBV19 to TRBJ2-5; D is perhaps TRBD2 (8 bases). V was trimmed by 3 bases and J by 6 bases, leaving 14 bases between them. The CDR3 runs 14 residues. Germline V gene data show CDR1 as LNHDA and CDR2 as SQIVND (reference sequence). In DNA, the CDR3 is TGTGCCAGTAGTATTGGGACTAGGGGGCAGACCCAGTACTTC. Amino acids: CASSIGTRGQTQYF.

V gene TRBV6-5 combines with J gene TRBJ1-2; D is uncertain. Looked up from germline, CDR1 is MNHEY and CDR2 is SVGAGI. The germline V and J ends were trimmed by 5 bases and 6 bases, with 19 bases remaining between them. CDR3 length: 15 residues. The CDR3 coding sequence is TGTGCCAGCAGTCGGGCTGGGTCCGGACTAGATGGCTACACCTTC. Its protein is CASSRAGSGLDGYTF.

The J gene is TRBJ1-1, the V gene TRBV28; 7 bases fit TRBD1. Germline V gene sequence: CDR1 MDHEN, CDR2 SYDVKM. This CDR3 region has 15 residues. V dropped 8 bases and J dropped 1; count of bases not matched to a gene: 10. CDR3 nucleotides: TGTGCCAGCGATACACAGGGGCGGGAGAACACTGAAGCTTTCTTT. As protein: CASDTQGRENTEAFF.

This chain joins TRBV11-2 and TRBJ2-7; D unresolved. CDR1 and CDR2 (germline): SGHAT, FQNNGV. Trimming shortened V by 5 bases and J by 4 bases, and 6 bases separated the two germline ends. The CDR3 extends over 11 amino acids. The CDR3 spells CASSRGYEQYF. DNA for the CDR3: TGTGCCAGCAGCCGCGGTTACGAGCAGTACTTC.

The CDR3 bases are TGTGCCAGCAGCTTAGCGGGAGAAGTCTACGAGCAGTACTTC. It codes for CASSLAGEVYEQYF. The chain recombines TRBV11-2 with TRBJ2-7; maybe TRBD2 (6 bases). V lost 1 base to trimming and J lost 3 bases, with 10 bases between them. The CDR3 consists of 14 residues. CDR1 is SGHAT, CDR2 FQNNGV, per germline.

Concerning this clone itself: The sample carries other DNA sequences with the same CDR3. The rearrangement uses TRBV9 and TRBJ2-5; TRBD2 is a possible D gene (7 bases). Germline values: CDR1 SGDLS, CDR2 YYNGEE. The CDR3 runs to 15 residues. V lost 9 bases to trimming and J lost 1 base, with 19 bases between them. The CDR3 sequence: CATRGGGGPQETQYF. For the CDR3, the DNA is TGTGCCACCCGCGGAGGGGGGGGGCCCCAAGAGACCCAGTACTTC.

The chain combines TRBV4-2 with TRBJ2-7, with 13 bases that match TRBD2. In germline, CDR1 is LGHNA, CDR2 YNFKEQ. V was clipped by 0 bases and J by 6 bases; unmatched bases: 2. This CDR3 spans 15 amino acids. CDR3 nucleotides: TGTGCCAGCAGCCAAGAGGGACTAGCGGGACTCGAGCAGTACTTC. Translation gives CASSQEGLAGLEQYF.

The chain uses TRBV7-9 and TRBJ2-3; TRBD2 matches at 7 bases. Germline CDR1 reads SEHNR; CDR2 reads FQNEAQ (reference sequence). CDR3 size: 16 residues. The junction had 9 bases not matched to a gene; V was cut back by 4 bases and J by 2 bases. In nucleotides, the CDR3 is TGTGCCAGCAGCTCCAGTCTAGCGGTGATCACAGATACGCAGTATTTT. Encoded protein: CASSSSLAVITDTQYF.